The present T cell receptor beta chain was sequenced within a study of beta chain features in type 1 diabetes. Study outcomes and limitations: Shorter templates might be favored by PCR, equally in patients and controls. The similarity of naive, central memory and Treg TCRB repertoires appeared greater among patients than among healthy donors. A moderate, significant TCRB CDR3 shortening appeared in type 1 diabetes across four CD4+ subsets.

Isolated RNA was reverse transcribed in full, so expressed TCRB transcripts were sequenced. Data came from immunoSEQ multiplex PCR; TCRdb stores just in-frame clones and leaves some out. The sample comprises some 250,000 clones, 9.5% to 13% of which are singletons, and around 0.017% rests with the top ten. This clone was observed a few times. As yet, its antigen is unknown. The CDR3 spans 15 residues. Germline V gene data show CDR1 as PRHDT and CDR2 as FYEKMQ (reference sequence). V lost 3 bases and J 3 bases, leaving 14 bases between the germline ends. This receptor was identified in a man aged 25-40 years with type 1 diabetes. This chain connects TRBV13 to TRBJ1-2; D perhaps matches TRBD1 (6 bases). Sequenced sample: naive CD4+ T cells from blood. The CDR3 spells CASSLGVGAYYGYTF. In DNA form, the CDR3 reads TGTGCCAGCAGCTTGGGAGTGGGGGCGTACTATGGCTACACCTTC.